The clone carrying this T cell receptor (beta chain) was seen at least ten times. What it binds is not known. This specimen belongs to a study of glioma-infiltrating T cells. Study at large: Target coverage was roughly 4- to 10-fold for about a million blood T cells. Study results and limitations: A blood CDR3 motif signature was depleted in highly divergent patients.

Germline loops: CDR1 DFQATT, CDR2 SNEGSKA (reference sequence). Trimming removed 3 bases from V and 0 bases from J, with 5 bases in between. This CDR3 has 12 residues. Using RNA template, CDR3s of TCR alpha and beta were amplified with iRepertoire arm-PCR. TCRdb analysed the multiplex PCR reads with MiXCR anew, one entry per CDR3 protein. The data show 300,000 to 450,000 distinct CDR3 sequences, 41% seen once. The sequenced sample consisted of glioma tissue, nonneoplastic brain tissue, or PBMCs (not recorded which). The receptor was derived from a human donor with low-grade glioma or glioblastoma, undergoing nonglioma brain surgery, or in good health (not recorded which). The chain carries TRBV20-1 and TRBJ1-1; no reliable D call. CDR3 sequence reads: CSASVVNTEAFF. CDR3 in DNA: TGCAGTGCTAGCGTGGTGAACACTGAAGCTTTCTTT.